This T cell receptor (beta chain) is drawn from a study of graft-versus-host responses after intestinal transplantation. Broader study findings: Detected in recipient marrow were GvH clones, some of which were first observed in ileum or blood. High graft-versus-host to host-versus-graft T cell clonal ratios marked allografts of patients with graft-donor macrochimerism. Early post-transplant HvG declines tracked with peak circulating GvH clone levels.

Turning to this clone: Its antigen is currently unknown.

Profiling relied on immunoSEQ multiplex PCR, and the TCRdb table lists in-frame clones only, not all of them. This sample yields about 97,000 clones, of which roughly 90% are seen a single time; about 16% belongs to the top ten. Trimming removed 0 bases at V and 4 bases at J, with 10 bases between. Germline values: CDR1 SGDLS, CDR2 YYNGEE. This CDR3 contains 15 residues. The starting material was PBMCs, obtained roughly 450 days after intestinal transplant. The rearrangement links TRBV9 to TRBJ2-2; maybe TRBD2 (6 bases). This clonotype was sampled from a human patient who received an intestinal transplant, so some T cells may come from the graft donor. The CDR3 nucleotides read TGTGCCAGCAGCGTAGCTGCGCGGGGCACCGGGGAGCTGTTTTTT. Encoded protein: CASSVAARGTGELFF. The variable domain in full, completed from reference TRBV9 and TRBJ2-2, reads DSGVTQTPKHLITATGQRVTLRCSPRSGDLSVYWYQQSLDQGLQFLIQYYNGEERAKGNILERFSAQQFPDLHSELNLSSLELGDSALYFCASSVAARGTGELFFGEGSRLTVL.